This T cell receptor beta chain was identified in a study of shared clonotypes between healthy human individuals. Across the whole study: Three plates each covered CD4 naive and memory; CD8 naive two, CD8 memory one.

Trimming took off 1 base at V and 4 bases at J, with 14 bases between the two ends. This CDR3 has 16 residues. The germline CDR1 and CDR2 sequences are MGHRA and YSYEKL. Here immunoSEQ multiplex PCR was the method, and the copy in TCRdb shows in-frame clones only, minus some. This table holds 1.5 million to 1.9 million clones, 95% to 99% found once. This clone appeared a single time. The chain is built from TRBV4-1 and TRBJ2-1; D unclear. The sequence was obtained from a man aged 25-45 years in good health. Sequences were obtained from naive CD4+ T cells sorted from blood. Described subset: CD45RA+ positively selected. CDR3 nucleotides: TGCGCCAGCAGCCAAGGAGTATCGCTAGAATACAATGAGCAGTTCTTC. Translated, it gives CASSQGVSLEYNEQFF.